One sample yielded the 13 T cell receptor beta chains listed below, sequenced in a study of molecular identifiers for immune sequencing clone quantification. TCRdb reanalysed the PCR reads using MiXCR and keeps one entry per CDR3 protein. Among 75,000 to 100,000 distinct CDR3 sequences listed, around 19% were seen once. The material sequenced was naive CD8+ T cells from blood, with Jurkat cell RNA spiked in. The sample's subset: FACS-sorted CD8+CD4-CCR7+CD45RA+ naive T cells. These receptors came from a human donor in good health. Some libraries in this study had Jurkat cell RNA spiked in.

This clonotype was seen repeatedly, ten times or more. The genes are TRBV12-3 or TRBV12-4 and TRBJ1-4; D remains unclear. V lost 5 bases, J lost 3 bases, and 13 bases lay in between. The CDR3 spans 15 residues. The CDR3 DNA follows: TGTGCCAGCAGTGGTTTCGGGGATCCTAATGAAAAACTGTTTTTT. It yields the protein CASSGFGDPNEKLFF.

Ten or more counts support this clonotype. This chain connects TRBV23-1 to TRBJ1-2; a possible D gene is TRBD1 (5 bases). TRBV23-1 is an ORF, and what it does is uncertain. The CDR3 has 13 amino acids. V lost 3 bases, J lost 8 bases, and 13 bases lay in between. The CDR3 sequence: CASSHGGREGYTF. CDR3 bases: TGCGCCAGCAGTCATGGTGGCAGGGAGGGCTACACCTTC.

This clonotype came up many times. The gene calls are TRBV2 and TRBJ2-6; 9 bases map to TRBD2. V lost 0 bases, J lost 3 bases, and 6 bases stayed unmatched. The CDR3 extends over 18 amino acids. CDR1 SNHLY and CDR2 FYNNEI come from the germline V gene. The CDR3, as DNA: TGTGCCAGCAGTGAAGCGCCAGCGGGGGGTATTGGGGCCAACGTCCTGACTTTC. Amino acid sequence: CASSEAPAGGIGANVLTF.

This clonotype was observed many times. The chain recombines TRBV28 with TRBJ2-5; no clear D. Germline V gene data show CDR1 as MDHEN and CDR2 as SYDVKM. The CDR3 spans 14 residues. Trimming took off 2 bases at V and 2 bases at J, with 9 bases between the two ends. This chain's CDR3 is CASSLILGQETQYF. CDR3 sequence (DNA): TGTGCCAGCAGTTTAATCTTGGGTCAAGAGACCCAGTACTTC.

This clonotype has at least ten counts. The V and J genes are TRBV6-5 and TRBJ2-2; 12 nucleotides agree with TRBD2. Trimming took 5 bases from V and 5 from J; bases not matched to a gene: 3. The CDR3 has 15 residues. Germline V gene sequence: CDR1 MNHEY, CDR2 SVGAGI. CDR3 sequence (DNA): TGTGCCAGCAGTCTAGCGGGAGGGCCGACCGGGGAGCTGTTTTTT. The encoded protein is CASSLAGGPTGELFF.

This clonotype showed up many times. This sequence joins TRBV6-2 or TRBV6-3 and TRBJ2-1, with D perhaps matching TRBD1 (6 bases). Germline CDR1 reads MNHEY; CDR2 reads SVGEGT. This CDR3 is built from 15 residues. Trimming took 6 bases from V and 8 from J, leaving 20 bases between them. CDR3 residues: CASSLGDTRGHEQFF. CDR3 DNA: TGTGCCAGCAGCCTAGGGGACACACGAGGCCATGAGCAGTTCTTC.

This clonotype was found many times. The gene calls are TRBV12-5 and TRBJ2-7; D is ambiguous. Trimming removed 2 bases at V and 3 bases at J, with 8 bases between. The V gene's germline CDR1 is LGHNT and CDR2 FRNRAP. This CDR3 has 13 residues. In DNA form, the CDR3 reads TGTGCTAGTGGTTTGCCCAACTACTACGAGCAGTACTTC. Its protein product is CASGLPNYYEQYF.

This clonotype was found many times. This sequence joins TRBV10-2 and TRBJ2-3; D unclear. V was shortened by 3 bases and J by 8 bases, with 15 bases between the two germline ends. The germline gives CDR1 WSHSY, CDR2 SAAADI. This CDR3 is 14 amino acids long. The CDR3 sequence is CASSEARISGTQYF. The CDR3 DNA reads as TGCGCCAGCAGTGAAGCTAGAATTAGTGGTACGCAGTATTTT.

Many counts were recorded for this clonotype. The chain joins TRBV7-9 to TRBJ2-3, with 7 bases identical to TRBD1. Trimming took 1 base from V and 4 from J; bases not matched to a gene: 8. CDR3 size: 16 residues. CDR1 and CDR2 (germline): SEHNR, FQNEAQ (reference sequence). CDR3 region: CASSLVVRGSSDTQYF. Here the CDR3 DNA reads TGTGCCAGCAGCTTAGTCGTCAGGGGGTCGTCAGATACGCAGTATTTT.

The chain joins TRBV19 to TRBJ1-1; the D is unclear. V was pared by 5 bases and J by 1 base, with 5 bases between. The germline gives CDR1 LNHDA, CDR2 SQIVND (reference sequence). There are 12 residues in the CDR3. The CDR3 DNA follows: TGTGCCAGTAGTCACAGGAACACTGAAGCTTTCTTT. Amino acid sequence: CASSHRNTEAFF. Drawing the rest from reference TRBV19 and TRBJ1-1, the complete variable domain is DGGITQSPKYLFRKEGQNVTLSCEQNLNHDAMYWYRQDPGQGLRLIYYSQIVNDFQKGDIAEGYSVSREKKESFPLTVTSAQKNPTAFYLCASSHRNTEAFFGQGTRLTVV.

This clonotype was counted ten times or more. The V and J genes are TRBV6-5 and TRBJ1-6; 7 bases are a match to TRBD1. The CDR3 extends over 14 amino acids. The germline V gene encodes CDR1 MNHEY and CDR2 SVGAGI. Losses at the gene ends were 4 bases for V and 3 bases for J; bases not matched to a gene: 0. This CDR3 reads CASSWDSYNSPLHF. DNA for the CDR3: TGTGCCAGCAGTTGGGACAGCTATAATTCACCCCTCCACTTT.

Regarding this clonotype: A read error may explain this, as a much larger clone is one base away. The J gene is TRBJ2-1, the V gene TRBV7-2; 7 nucleotides match TRBD2. CDR3 length: 18 residues. The V gene end was trimmed by 0 bases and the J gene end by 2 bases; junction bases not matched to a gene: 10. Germline CDR1 SGHTA, CDR2 FQGNSA. CDR3 amino acids: CASSLAEGGSDPYNEQFF. DNA for the CDR3: TGTGCCAGCAGCTTAGCGGAGGGCGGGAGTGATCCCTACAATGAGCAGTTCTTC.

This clonotype was seen a few times. With a much larger clone just one base away, this may be a read error. The CDR3 region is CASSLIDAIYEQYF. CDR3 bases: TGTGCCAGCAGTCTTATCGACGCCATCTACGAGCAGTACTTC. The chain is built from TRBV6-2 or TRBV6-3 and TRBJ2-7; D is unclear. Germline V gene lookup returns CDR1 MNHEY and CDR2 SVGEGT. The CDR3 loop spans 14 amino acids. Trimming cost V 5 bases and J 3 bases, with 14 bases left between them.